The 3 T cell receptor beta chains below all came from one sample that was sequenced in a study of regulatory T cells in long-lasting Graves disease. Libraries of TCR beta came from iRepertoire HTBI primers plus Arm-PCR of CDR3 regions. TCRdb re-analysed the multiplex PCR reads in MiXCR, keeping a single row per CDR3 protein. This table has roughly 500,000 distinct CDR3 sequences, around an eighth appearing once. Regarding time point: newly diagnosed GD, antithyroid drugs for less than 3 months. The TCR library was made from RNA that had been extracted from PBMCs in TRIzol. The sample also formed part of further work on T cells in Graves' hyperthyroidism and ophthalmopathy.

The input for sequencing was peripheral blood mononuclear cells (PBMCs), taken at new diagnosis, from a patient treated with antithyroid drugs. All receptors derive from a man aged 25-45 years with Graves disease.

This clonotype was picked up many times. The chain combines TRBV7-2 with TRBJ2-1, with 10 bases identical to TRBD1. The germline gives CDR1 SGHTA, CDR2 FQGNSA. The CDR3 length is 22 residues. Losses at the gene ends were 5 bases for V and 0 bases for J; bases not matched to a gene: 22. CDR3 region: CASSRPGTGVHRTSSSYNEQFF. CDR3 bases: TGTGCCAGCAGCCGCCCCGGGACAGGGGTGCACCGAACATCTAGCTCCTACAATGAGCAGTTCTTC.

A few counts support this clonotype. The genes are TRBV7-6 and TRBJ1-4; D gene unclear. Trimming took off 6 bases at V and 3 bases at J, with 14 bases between the two ends. The CDR3 loop spans 15 amino acids. Germline values: CDR1 SGHVS, CDR2 FNYEAQ. As DNA, the CDR3 is TGTGCCAGCAGTTCATATACGGCCCCTAATGAAAAACTGTTTTTT. It translates to CASSSYTAPNEKLFF.

There are a few counts of this clonotype. A junction end diverges from the germline sequence, so it may reflect a read error. The genes are TRBV11-3 and TRBJ2-2, with TRBD1 matching 11 bases. The CDR3 extends over 15 amino acids. Germline CDR1 SGHNT, CDR2 YENEEA. CDR3 DNA sequence: TGTGCCAGCAGCCCGGACAGGGGGCAAAACGGGGGGCTGTTTTTT. Translation: CASSPDRGQNGGLFF.